The clone carrying this T cell receptor beta chain was seen at least ten times. TCRdb re-derived calls from the 5' RACE reads in MiXCR, one entry per CDR3 protein. The data show 200,000 to 300,000 distinct CDR3 sequences, with 8% to 11% seen just once and 9% to 10% held by the top ten. These data come from a study of identical twins. The sequence was obtained from a man in his fifties or sixties in good health. The sequenced sample was memory T cells sorted from blood.

CDR3 in DNA: TGTGCCAGCAGCTTATCACTAGCGGGAGCGGTGGACGAGCAGTACTTC. Translation gives CASSLSLAGAVDEQYF. The gene calls are TRBV7-9 and TRBJ2-7; 11 nucleotides agree with TRBD2. The germline V gene encodes CDR1 SEHNR and CDR2 FQNEAQ (reference sequence). The CDR3 extends over 16 amino acids. V lost 2 bases to trimming and J lost 5 bases; unmatched junction nucleotides: 8.